The source of this TCR beta chain is a study of memory CD4+ T cells and cytomegalovirus serostatus. Study-wide results and limits: Median bootstrapped AUC for CMV status was approximately 0.96 originally, about 0.9 US-trained.

Worth noting for this clone: Its antigen is unknown.

CDR3 length equals 18 residues. V was pared by 5 bases and J by 3 bases, with 13 bases of the junction left unmatched. Looked up from germline, CDR1 is SGHVS and CDR2 is FNYEAQ. The sort gate was single viable CD3+CD4+CD8-CD45RO+ cells for memory CD4+ T cells. Total CD4+ T cells were enriched by CD4 positive selection. In the original analysis: After removing out-of-frame reads, under 2.5 million distinct TCRbeta sequences remained. The table came from immunoSEQ multiplex PCR; TCRdb's copy has only in-frame clones and leaves some out. V and J calls plus clone size are reproduced from that table; the DNA served to infer D and trimming. There are 41,000 or so clones in the sample; around 79% occur only once, and 0.79% lies in the top ten.

This receptor was identified in an adult in good health and CMV-seronegative. This chain joins TRBV7-6 and TRBJ1-4, with 9 nucleotides matching TRBD1. The sequencing sample was made of memory CD4+ T cells from blood. The CDR3 spells CASSPRQGGARANEKLFF. The CDR3 DNA reads TGTGCCAGCAGCCCCCGACAGGGGGGTGCAAGAGCTAATGAAAAACTGTTTTTT.